Shown below are 2 T cell receptor beta chains from a single sample sequenced in a study of T-cell reconstitution after alpha-beta-depleted transplantation in children. Preparing the TCRbeta library involved the use of unique molecular identifiers. One entry per CDR3 protein, called by TCRdb with MiXCR from the PCR reads. This sample has about a million distinct CDR3 sequences, with 25% to 30% found just once. Source: PBMCs, mostly from graft donor cells, taken 360 days after TCRalphabeta/CD19-depleted stem cell transplant. The source is a boy younger than two who had a stem cell transplant for SCID, so the T cells may come from the graft donor.

This clonotype has a handful of counts. This sequence joins TRBV6-5 and TRBJ2-1; the match to TRBD2 covers 13 bases. This CDR3 is 15 amino acids long. Germline values: CDR1 MNHEY, CDR2 SVGAGI. The trim removed 2 bases at V and 10 bases at J, leaving 5 bases unmatched. CDR3 amino acids: CASSYTSGGAGEQFF. CDR3 nucleotides: TGTGCCAGCAGTTACACTAGCGGGGGGGCTGGGGAGCAGTTCTTC.

In its sample, this clonotype was seen a few times. The chain employs TRBV9 and TRBJ2-3; D perhaps matches TRBD2 (5 bases). The CDR3 runs to 12 residues. From germline, CDR1 is SGDLS and CDR2 YYNGEE. Trimming pared 1 base from V and 6 bases from J, leaving 6 bases between. CDR3 bases: TGTGCCAGCAGCGTAACGGGGGATACGCAGTATTTT. Translating gives CASSVTGDTQYF.